These 26 T cell receptor beta chains were sequenced from one sample in a study of cytomegalovirus exposure and HLA in healthy donors. The PCR made use of 60 Vbeta and 13 Jbeta primers. Method: immunoSEQ multiplex PCR; TCRdb's copy keeps in-frame clones and lacks some. The sample consists of 140,000 or so clones, over 60% of them appearing once. Sequences were obtained from PBMCs. Every receptor here comes from a woman between 35 and 50 years old in good health and CMV-seronegative.

The J gene is TRBJ1-2, the V gene TRBV15; D is possibly TRBD1 (6 bases). There are 18 residues in the CDR3. V lost 2 bases and J lost 8, with 27 bases in between. Germline-derived CDR1 and CDR2 are LNHNV and YYDKDF (reference sequence). CDR3 amino acids: CATSRRQNSGHSIRGYTF. The CDR3 DNA reads as TGTGCCACCAGCAGACGGCAGAATTCGGGACACAGCATAAGGGGCTACACCTTC.

The V gene is TRBV5-1, the J gene TRBJ2-5; weak D call: TRBD2 (6 bases). V was shortened by 4 bases and J by 5 bases, with 18 bases between the two germline ends. The CDR3 sequence is 15 residues long. Germline lookup yields CDR1 SGHRS and CDR2 YFSETQ. CDR3: CASSPDGTGRETQYF. For the CDR3, the DNA is TGCGCCAGCAGCCCGGACGGGACGGGGAGGGAGACCCAGTACTTC.

The J gene is TRBJ2-7, the V gene TRBV10-1, with D possibly being TRBD2 (5 bases). In germline, CDR1 is WNHNN, CDR2 SYGVQD (reference sequence). CDR3 length: 13 residues. Trimming removed 8 bases from V and 9 bases from J, with 20 bases in between. CDR3 in amino acids: CASYIRGNPGQYF. The CDR3 DNA sequence: TGCGCCAGCTATATTCGGGGTAACCCCGGGCAGTACTTC.

DNA for the CDR3: TGCAGCGCGGGGTTACAGGGGCGGAACACTGAAGCTTTCTTT. This gives the protein CSAGLQGRNTEAFF. The chain has TRBV29-1 and TRBJ1-1; TRBD1 matches at 7 bases. This CDR3 is 14 amino acids long. CDR1 is SQVTM and CDR2 is ANQGSEA in the germline V gene. The J segment lost 1 base and the V segment lost 7 bases, leaving 9 bases of the junction unmatched.

This sequence joins TRBV19 and TRBJ1-5; 7 bases align to TRBD1. CDR3 length: 20 amino acids. Germline CDR1 reads LNHDA; CDR2 reads SQIVND (reference sequence). V lost 3 bases, J lost 4 bases, and 21 bases stayed unmatched. The CDR3 region has the DNA TGTGCCAGTAGTATTTTCTTTAAAGATTCGACAGGGCGGTGGAATCAGCCCCAGCATTTT. It specifies CASSIFFKDSTGRWNQPQHF.

CDR3 region: CASAETGQGSSYEQYF. CDR3 nucleotide sequence: TGTGCCAGCGCAGAAACCGGACAGGGTAGCTCCTACGAGCAGTACTTC. The chain carries TRBV5-6 and TRBJ2-7, with 8 nucleotides matching TRBD1. CDR1 and CDR2 from the germline V gene are SGHDT and YYEEEE. This CDR3 has 16 amino acids. Trimming removed 7 bases from V and 0 bases from J; junction bases left unmatched: 12.

The chain employs TRBV7-9 and TRBJ2-3, with D tentatively TRBD1 (5 bases). The V end was cut by 2 bases, the J end by 6 bases, with 15 bases between. The CDR3 covers 15 residues. Germline CDR1 and CDR2: SEHNR and FQNEAQ (reference sequence). The CDR3 DNA reads TGTGCCAGCAGCTTAATTAGTAGCCCAGGGGATACGCAGTATTTT. Protein product: CASSLISSPGDTQYF.

The CDR3 DNA reads TGTGCCAGCAGGGATAGGGGGCGCCCAGATACGCAGTATTTT. Its translation is CASRDRGRPDTQYF. This rearrangement joins TRBV6-5 to TRBJ2-3; TRBD1 aligns across 7 bases. V was clipped by 6 bases and J by 4 bases; unmatched bases: 7. Germline V gene lookup returns CDR1 MNHEY and CDR2 SVGAGI. The CDR3 has 14 residues.

V usage is TRBV18 and J usage is TRBJ2-4, with 12 bases lining up with TRBD2. Unmatched junction bases numbered 12, after V lost 7 bases and J lost 2 bases. Germline-derived CDR1 and CDR2 are KGHSH and LQKENI. The CDR3 is 18 residues long. The CDR3 sequence: CASFPAGLAGGTKNIQYF. The DNA of the CDR3 is TGTGCCAGCTTCCCAGCGGGGCTAGCGGGAGGGACCAAAAACATTCAGTACTTC. The variable domain in full, completed from reference TRBV18 and TRBJ2-4, reads NAGVMQNPRHLVRRRGQEARLRCSPMKGHSHVYWYRQLPEEGLKFMVYLQKENIIDESGMPKERFSAEFPKEGPSILRIQQVVRGDSAAYFCASFPAGLAGGTKNIQYFGAGTRLSVL.

This sequence joins TRBV11-2 and TRBJ2-1; 11 bases are shared with TRBD2. With 6 bases clipped from V and 7 bases from J, the junction kept 11 bases outside the gene matches. This CDR3 comprises 16 residues. In germline, CDR1 is SGHAT, CDR2 FQNNGV. CDR3 DNA sequence: TGTGCCAGCAGTCCTAGACTAGCGGGATCGGGTAATGAGCAGTTCTTC. Translation: CASSPRLAGSGNEQFF.

This rearrangement joins TRBV6-5 to TRBJ1-2, with D perhaps TRBD1 (5 bases). The V gene's germline CDR1 is MNHEY and CDR2 SVGAGI. CDR3 length: 15 amino acids. V lost 5 bases and J lost 4, with 17 bases in between. The CDR3 DNA reads TGTGCCAGCAGTCCACTGGACACTTTAGGCTATGGCTACACCTTC. Its protein is CASSPLDTLGYGYTF.

V is TRBV28 and J is TRBJ1-5; D is undetermined. Germline values: CDR1 MDHEN, CDR2 SYDVKM. The CDR3 contains 13 residues. Trimming took 6 bases from V and 4 from J, leaving 10 bases between them. This chain's CDR3 is CASRSGRNQPQHF. As DNA, the CDR3 is TGTGCCAGCAGATCTGGGAGGAATCAGCCCCAGCATTTT.

The chain carries TRBV29-1 and TRBJ2-5; D is perhaps TRBD2 (6 bases). The germline CDR1 and CDR2 sequences are SQVTM and ANQGSEA. Trimming removed 1 base at V and 4 bases at J, with 10 bases between. This CDR3 is 13 amino acids long. The CDR3 here is CSVEVGGGETQYF. The CDR3 region has the DNA TGCAGCGTTGAAGTGGGGGGAGGAGAGACCCAGTACTTC.

The count of this clone is one. The rearrangement uses TRBV19 and TRBJ1-2; 9 bases align to TRBD1. The CDR3 is 18 amino acids. CDR1 LNHDA and CDR2 SQIVND come from the germline V gene (reference sequence). Germline trimming cut 5 bases from V and 7 bases from J; bases unmatched to any gene: 20. CDR3 bases: TGTGCCAGTAGTCCCCTGATGGGGGTATTACAGGGGGCAGGTGGCTACACCTTC. This sequence encodes CASSPLMGVLQGAGGYTF.

The CDR3 here is CASSASTGEHEKLFF. As DNA, the CDR3 is TGTGCCAGCAGCGCCTCGACAGGGGAGCATGAAAAACTGTTTTTT. The chain recombines TRBV5-4 with TRBJ1-4, with TRBD1 matching 8 bases. Germline loops: CDR1 SGHNT, CDR2 YYREEE (reference sequence). The CDR3 is made up of 15 amino acids. J gave up 6 bases and V 4 bases, and 8 bases lay outside the gene matches. Based on the CDR3 plus reference TRBV5-4 and TRBJ1-4, the full variable domain is ETGVTQSPTHLIKTRGQQVTLRCSSQSGHNTVSWYQQALGQGPQFIFQYYREEENGRGNFPPRFSGLQFPNYSSELNVNALELDDSALYLCASSASTGEHEKLFFGSGTQLSVL.

CDR3 DNA: TGTGCCAGCAGTGGGGGAGGGGGGATAGAAAATCAGCCCCAGCATTTT. Its translation is CASSGGGGIENQPQHF. This chain connects TRBV6-6 to TRBJ1-5; possible D gene TRBD1, 6 bases. The CDR3 runs 16 residues. The germline V and J ends were trimmed by 5 bases and 4 bases, with 18 bases remaining between them. Per germline, CDR1 MNHNY and CDR2 SVGAGI (reference sequence).

Note on this clone: A junction end diverges from the germline sequence, so it may reflect a read error. The CDR3 nucleotides are TGTGCCAGCAGCTCTAACAGGGGGGAGCTCACAGGTACGCAGTATTTT. The encoded protein is CASSSNRGELTGTQYF. The gene calls are TRBV7-9 and TRBJ2-3; 8 positions agree with TRBD1. Looked up from germline, CDR1 is SEHNR and CDR2 is FQNEAQ (reference sequence). This CDR3 contains 16 residues.

Comments on this clone: Other DNA sequences in this specimen translate into the identical CDR3. The chain combines TRBV11-3 with TRBJ2-1, with D perhaps TRBD1 (7 bases). Looked up from germline, CDR1 is SGHNT and CDR2 is YENEEA. With 0 bases removed from V and 0 bases from J, the gap between germline ends came to 15 bases. The CDR3 is 18 residues long. In nucleotides, the CDR3 is TGTGCCAGCAGCTTAGATCAGGGGGGAACGAGCTCCTACAATGAGCAGTTCTTC. Translating it yields CASSLDQGGTSSYNEQFF.

The chain joins TRBV19 to TRBJ1-2; TRBD1 is a possible D gene (6 bases). This CDR3 has 16 residues. Germline lookup yields CDR1 LNHDA and CDR2 SQIVND (reference sequence). V lost 6 bases, J lost 6 bases, and 23 bases lay in between. The CDR3 loop reads CASSQTPGTRINGYTF. Written as DNA, the CDR3 is TGTGCCAGTAGCCAAACTCCCGGGACACGGATAAATGGCTACACCTTC.

V is TRBV5-1 and J is TRBJ2-5; weak D call: TRBD2 (6 bases). The CDR3 spans 15 residues. The germline CDR1 and CDR2 sequences are SGHRS and YFSETQ. V was clipped by 1 base and J by 2 bases, with 12 bases between them. CDR3 in amino acids: CASSLWRGYQETQYF. For the CDR3, the DNA is TGCGCCAGCAGCTTGTGGCGGGGCTATCAAGAGACCCAGTACTTC. The complete variable domain, with remaining parts taken from reference TRBV5-1 and TRBJ2-5, reads KAGVTQTPRYLIKTRGQQVTLSCSPISGHRSVSWYQQTPGQGLQFLFEYFSETQRNKGNFPGRFSGRQFSNSRSEMNVSTLELGDSALYLCASSLWRGYQETQYFGPGTRLLVL.

This clone has a handful of counts. The chain links TRBV5-4 to TRBJ2-7; unclear D gene. V dropped 1 base and J dropped 0 bases, with 5 bases sitting between them. Per the germline V gene, CDR1 is SGHNT and CDR2 is YYREEE (reference sequence). CDR3 length: 13 amino acids. The CDR3 region has the DNA TGTGCCAGCAGCTTGTACGGCTCCTACGAGCAGTACTTC. It specifies CASSLYGSYEQYF.

The V call is TRBV19, the J call TRBJ1-1; 7 bases agree with TRBD1. Germline V gives CDR1 LNHDA, CDR2 SQIVND (reference sequence). The CDR3 length is 16 residues. V lost 3 bases and J lost 11; bases outside the gene matches: 18. The CDR3 protein is CASSIRDSSTLRGAFF. In nucleotides, the CDR3 is TGTGCCAGTAGTATTCGGGACAGTTCTACACTTCGCGGCGCTTTCTTT.

The rearrangement uses TRBV30 and TRBJ2-2; TRBD1 aligns across 7 bases. This CDR3 spans 16 amino acids. Trimming at V came to 3 bases and at J to 0 bases, leaving 7 bases not matched to a gene. Germline V gene sequence: CDR1 GTSNPN, CDR2 SVGIG (reference sequence). The DNA for the CDR3 is TGTGCCTGGAGAGGGCTCGGGACAGCGAACACCGGGGAGCTGTTTTTT. Its protein product is CAWRGLGTANTGELFF.

V gene TRBV10-1 combines with J gene TRBJ2-1; 7 bases are shared with TRBD1. CDR3 size: 17 residues. Looked up from germline, CDR1 is WNHNN and CDR2 is SYGVQD (reference sequence). The V and J ends lost 6 bases and 6 bases, in that order; junction bases with no gene match: 17. CDR3 coding DNA: TGCGCCAGCAGAGGAACTAGACAGGGAACGATTGGCAATGAGCAGTTCTTC. Translated, it gives CASRGTRQGTIGNEQFF.

V and J are TRBV9 and TRBJ1-6, with TRBD1 matching over 9 bases. The CDR3 extends over 15 amino acids. CDR1 SGDLS and CDR2 YYNGEE come from the germline V gene. Trimming cost V 4 bases and J 10 bases; bases outside gene matches: 9. CDR3 in amino acids: CASSLGTGLGSPLHF. Here the CDR3 DNA reads TGTGCCAGCAGCCTGGGGACAGGGCTGGGATCACCCCTCCACTTT.

The rearrangement links TRBV9 to TRBJ1-2; no clear D gene. With 3 bases removed from V and 5 bases from J, the gap between germline ends came to 23 bases. This CDR3 region has 17 residues. CDR1 is SGDLS and CDR2 is YYNGEE in the germline V gene. In DNA, the CDR3 is TGTGCCAGCAGCGGAGGGCCGACCATTACTTATTTGTATGGCTACACCTTC. Its translation is CASSGGPTITYLYGYTF.